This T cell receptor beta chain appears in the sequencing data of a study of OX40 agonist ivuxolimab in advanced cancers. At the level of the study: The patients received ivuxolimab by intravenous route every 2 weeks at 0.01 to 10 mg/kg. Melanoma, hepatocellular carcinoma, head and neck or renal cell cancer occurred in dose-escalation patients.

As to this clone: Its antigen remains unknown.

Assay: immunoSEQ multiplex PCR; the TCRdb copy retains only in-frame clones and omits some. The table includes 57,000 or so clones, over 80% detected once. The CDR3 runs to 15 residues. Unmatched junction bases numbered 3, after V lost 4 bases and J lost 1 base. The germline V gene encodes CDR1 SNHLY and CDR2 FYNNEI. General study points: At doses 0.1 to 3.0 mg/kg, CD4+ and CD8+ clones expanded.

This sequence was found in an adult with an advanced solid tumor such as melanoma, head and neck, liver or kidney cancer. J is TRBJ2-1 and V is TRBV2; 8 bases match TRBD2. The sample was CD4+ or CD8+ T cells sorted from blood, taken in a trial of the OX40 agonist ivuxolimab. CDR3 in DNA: TGTGCCAGCAGTGCCCTAGCGGGTTCCTACAATGAGCAGTTCTTC. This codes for CASSALAGSYNEQFF. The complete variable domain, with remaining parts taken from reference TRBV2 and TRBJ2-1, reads EPEVTQTPSHQVTQMGQEVILRCVPISNHLYFYWYRQILGQKVEFLVSFYNNEISEKSEIFDDQFSVERPDGSNFTLKIRSTKLEDSAMYFCASSALAGSYNEQFFGPGTRLTVL.